The 27 T cell receptor beta chains listed next were all sequenced from one sample in a study of blood T cell repertoires in COVID-19 (dated by TCRdb to about 2020). Libraries were made using the immunoSEQ multiplex PCR assay. In TCRdb, the immuneACCESS table is reduced to in-frame sequences with V and J assigned. These tables do not hold every clone; where another copy was compared, an unresolved V gene accounts for under half, and the others remain unexplained. This sample comprises roughly 300,000 clones, more than 70% of them detected only once. Around 7.8% of the sample is held by the ten biggest clonotypes. Sequencing was done on a sample of peripheral blood. Receptor source: a woman between 45 and 60 years old who had recovered from COVID-19.

V gene TRBV27 combines with J gene TRBJ1-2, with a tentative D call TRBD1 (6 bases). Trimming took off 6 bases at V and 7 bases at J, with 15 bases between the two ends. CDR3 length: 13 residues. CDR1 and CDR2 from the germline V gene are MNHEY and SMNVEV (reference sequence). As DNA, the CDR3 is TGTGCCAGCAGCCACAGGGCTACTTCTGGCTACACCTTC. This gives the protein CASSHRATSGYTF.

This chain joins TRBV28 and TRBJ2-5; 8 nucleotides line up with TRBD2. The CDR3 consists of 15 residues. The germline CDR1 and CDR2 sequences are MDHEN and SYDVKM. The J segment lost 5 bases and the V segment lost 6 bases, leaving 11 bases of the junction unmatched. The CDR3 reads CASSSLRGGTETQYF. The CDR3 region has the DNA TGTGCCAGCAGCTCCCTTCGGGGGGGGACGGAGACCCAGTACTTC.

J is TRBJ2-5 and V is TRBV29-1, with TRBD2 matching 10 bases. Germline V CDR1 and CDR2: SQVTM, ANQGSEA. The CDR3 loop spans 15 amino acids. V was clipped by 4 bases and J by 3 bases; unmatched bases: 8. CDR3 sequence: CSVAIAGGLKETQYF. In DNA, the CDR3 is TGCAGCGTTGCCATAGCGGGAGGTTTAAAAGAGACCCAGTACTTC.

This chain connects TRBV7-2 to TRBJ1-5; unclear D gene. The CDR3 runs 14 residues. V gave up 5 bases and J gave up 3 bases, with 11 bases separating them. The V gene's germline CDR1 is SGHTA and CDR2 FQGNSA. Written as DNA, the CDR3 is TGTGCCAGCAGCCCCGATGGAGTCAATCAGCCCCAGCATTTT. Its protein product is CASSPDGVNQPQHF.

V gene TRBV19 combines with J gene TRBJ1-1, with D perhaps TRBD1 (5 bases). Trimming took off 1 base at V and 5 bases at J, with 8 bases between the two ends. The CDR3 spans 13 residues. From germline, CDR1 is LNHDA and CDR2 SQIVND (reference sequence). Written as DNA, the CDR3 is TGTGCCAGTAGTATAGGGCCAGGGACTGAAGCTTTCTTT. Translated: CASSIGPGTEAFF.

The chain links TRBV5-1 to TRBJ2-3; 9 bases match TRBD1. The V segment lost 3 bases and the J segment 2 bases; nucleotides outside the gene matches: 7. The germline gives CDR1 SGHRS, CDR2 YFSETQ. CDR3 length equals 16 residues. CDR3 region: CASSSGDRVPTDTQYF. The CDR3 coding sequence is TGCGCCAGCAGCTCCGGGGACAGGGTTCCCACAGATACGCAGTATTTT.

The chain links TRBV9 to TRBJ2-7, with 8 bases lining up with TRBD1. The ends lost 3 bases at V and 5 bases at J; junction bases unmatched: 10. Germline V gene sequence: CDR1 SGDLS, CDR2 YYNGEE. The CDR3 is 15 amino acids. CDR3 loop: CASSARGQGKNEQYF. The DNA of the CDR3 is TGTGCCAGCAGCGCCCGTGGACAGGGTAAAAACGAGCAGTACTTC.

J is TRBJ1-1 and V is TRBV5-1; D not certain. The CDR3 contains 14 residues. The ends were cut back, 2 bases at V and 5 bases at J, with 13 bases in the middle. Germline lookup yields CDR1 SGHRS and CDR2 YFSETQ. The CDR3 here is CASSFIEGGTEAFF. The CDR3 DNA reads TGCGCCAGCAGCTTTATTGAGGGAGGGACTGAAGCTTTCTTT.

The gene calls are TRBV6-5 and TRBJ2-3; 8 bases are a match to TRBD1. The CDR3 sequence is 15 residues long. The V gene's germline CDR1 is MNHEY and CDR2 SVGAGI. V shed 2 bases and J 3 bases; nucleotides not matched to a gene: 4. The CDR3 coding sequence is TGTGCCAGCAGTTACAGGGGACAGGCGACAGATACGCAGTATTTT. It codes for CASSYRGQATDTQYF.

The gene calls are TRBV10-3 and TRBJ1-1; the D is unclear. The CDR3 totals 14 residues. In germline, CDR1 is ENHRY, CDR2 SYGVKD. V was trimmed by 5 bases and J by 6 bases, leaving 16 bases between them. This CDR3 reads CAISLGEPPAEAFF. The CDR3 DNA is TGTGCCATCAGTCTCGGGGAGCCCCCAGCTGAAGCTTTCTTT.

The V and J genes are TRBV20-1 and TRBJ2-7, with TRBD2 matching 7 bases. The V gene's germline CDR1 is DFQATT and CDR2 SNEGSKA (reference sequence). V lost 3 bases to trimming and J lost 4 bases; unmatched junction nucleotides: 3. This CDR3 spans 12 amino acids. The CDR3 bases are TGCAGTGCTAGTGTCGGGAGGTACGAGCAGTACTTC. Protein sequence: CSASVGRYEQYF.

The chain combines TRBV19 with TRBJ1-5; 10 bases line up with TRBD1. Trimming removed 7 bases from V and 2 bases from J; junction bases left unmatched: 8. The CDR3 consists of 16 residues. Germline CDR1 and CDR2: LNHDA and SQIVND (reference sequence). CDR3 residues: CASIGDRGIGNQPQHF. CDR3 DNA sequence: TGTGCCAGTATTGGGGACAGGGGTATTGGCAATCAGCCCCAGCATTTT.

The gene calls are TRBV7-6 and TRBJ1-1; 10 positions match TRBD1. CDR1 is SGHVS and CDR2 is FNYEAQ in the germline V gene. The ends lost 0 bases at V and 0 bases at J; junction bases unmatched: 1. The CDR3 contains 16 residues. The CDR3 nucleotides are TGTGCCAGCAGCTTAGCCGGGACAGGGGTGAACACTGAAGCTTTCTTT. As protein: CASSLAGTGVNTEAFF.

This clone was detected a few times. The CDR3 loop is CASSLGGASSGIQYF. The CDR3 bases are TGTGCCAGCAGCTTGGGAGGAGCCTCCAGTGGCATTCAGTACTTC. The chain uses TRBV5-5 and TRBJ2-4, with D unresolved. The germline V and J ends were trimmed by 0 bases and 9 bases, with 16 bases remaining between them. From germline, CDR1 is SGHKS and CDR2 YYEKEE (reference sequence). The CDR3 consists of 15 residues.

The genes are TRBV28 and TRBJ1-2; TRBD1 agrees at 8 bases. This CDR3 comprises 15 residues. Trimming took 2 bases from V and 5 from J; bases not matched to a gene: 7. CDR1 and CDR2 (germline): MDHEN, SYDVKM. CDR3 loop: CASSLHQDRDYGYTF. The CDR3 bases are TGTGCCAGCAGTTTACATCAGGACAGGGATTATGGCTACACCTTC.

This clone has only one observation. The genes are TRBV5-4 and TRBJ1-2; 7 bases line up with TRBD1. Germline V gene lookup returns CDR1 SGHNT and CDR2 YYREEE (reference sequence). CDR3 size: 17 residues. V lost 4 bases, J lost 0 bases, and 12 bases stayed unmatched. CDR3 coding DNA: TGTGCCAGCAGCCCCCGATACCCGACAGGGACTAACTATGGCTACACCTTC. It is translated as CASSPRYPTGTNYGYTF.

This clone was found once. V is TRBV19 and J is TRBJ1-5, with 8 bases that match TRBD1. The length of the CDR3 is 15 residues. Per the germline V gene, CDR1 is LNHDA and CDR2 is SQIVND (reference sequence). V was clipped by 7 bases and J by 5 bases; unmatched bases: 10. For the CDR3, the DNA is TGTGCCAGTAAGGGGACAGGAATTTTCTATCAGCCCCAGCATTTT. Protein sequence: CASKGTGIFYQPQHF.

V gene TRBV7-6 combines with J gene TRBJ2-2, with D unresolved. The ends were cut back, 1 base at V and 0 bases at J, with 6 bases in the middle. Germline values: CDR1 SGHVS, CDR2 FNYEAQ. The CDR3 runs 15 residues. CDR3 in amino acids: CASSLGATNTGELFF. The CDR3 DNA sequence: TGTGCCAGCAGCTTAGGGGCTACGAACACCGGGGAGCTGTTTTTT.

The CDR3 loop reads CASRRQGLGTEAFF. The CDR3 nucleotides read TGTGCCAGCAGACGACAGGGTTTAGGCACTGAAGCTTTCTTT. The rearrangement links TRBV6-5 to TRBJ1-1; 7 bases match TRBD1. The ends lost 6 bases at V and 4 bases at J; junction bases unmatched: 8. Per germline, CDR1 MNHEY and CDR2 SVGAGI. There are 14 residues in the CDR3.

The chain couples TRBV11-2 to TRBJ1-6, with a weak D call TRBD1 (5 bases). The germline CDR1 and CDR2 sequences are SGHAT and FQNNGV. CDR3 length: 14 residues. V gave up 3 bases and J gave up 8 bases, with 11 bases separating them. In DNA, the CDR3 is TGTGCCAGCAGCTTGTTACAGGCGGATTCACCCCTCCACTTT. It is translated as CASSLLQADSPLHF.

This clone was observed many times. V is TRBV5-4 and J is TRBJ1-2, with TRBD1 identical over 7 bases. V lost 5 bases and J lost 3; bases outside the gene matches: 7. This CDR3 region has 14 residues. In germline, CDR1 is SGHNT, CDR2 YYREEE (reference sequence). Written as DNA, the CDR3 is TGTGCCAGCAGAGACAGACAGGGACACTATGGCTACACCTTC. Protein: CASRDRQGHYGYTF.

The chain recombines TRBV7-9 with TRBJ2-7, with D tentatively TRBD2 (5 bases). Trimming stripped 2 bases from V and 6 bases from J, with 11 bases between. CDR3 size: 13 residues. Germline CDR1 reads SEHNR; CDR2 reads FQNEAQ (reference sequence). CDR3 loop: CASSLRADSEQYF. In DNA, the CDR3 is TGTGCCAGCAGCTTACGAGCGGATAGCGAGCAGTACTTC.

V is TRBV5-4 and J is TRBJ1-2; possible D gene TRBD1, 6 bases. Looked up from germline, CDR1 is SGHNT and CDR2 is YYREEE (reference sequence). There are 14 residues in the CDR3. The V end was cut by 7 bases, the J end by 3 bases, with 16 bases between. The CDR3: CASQPDSDHYGYTF. DNA of the CDR3: TGTGCCAGCCAACCGGACAGCGACCACTATGGCTACACCTTC.

The CDR3 DNA reads TGTGCCAGCAGTTACAAGGTAGCGGGACCCTACAATGAGCAGTTCTTC. Translated, it gives CASSYKVAGPYNEQFF. The chain has TRBV6-2 or TRBV6-3 and TRBJ2-1, with 8 positions matching TRBD2. CDR3 length: 16 residues. Germline V lookup: CDR1 MNHEY, CDR2 SVGEGT. V shed 2 bases and J 2 bases; nucleotides not matched to a gene: 5.

This clone was seen only a few times. The chain combines TRBV5-1 with TRBJ2-1, with D possibly TRBD2 on 5 matching bases. Germline V gene data show CDR1 as SGHRS and CDR2 as YFSETQ. The ends were cut back, 3 bases at V and 0 bases at J, with 10 bases in the middle. The CDR3 is 15 amino acids. In DNA, the CDR3 is TGCGCCAGCAGCTGGACTTCTAGCTCCTACAATGAGCAGTTCTTC. It encodes CASSWTSSSYNEQFF.

The chain carries TRBV6-5 and TRBJ2-2; perhaps TRBD2 as D (5 bases). Looked up from germline, CDR1 is MNHEY and CDR2 is SVGAGI. V dropped 6 bases and J dropped 3 bases, with 14 bases sitting between them. This CDR3 region has 15 residues. CDR3 region: CASSVSGADTGELFF. As DNA, the CDR3 is TGTGCCAGCAGCGTATCCGGAGCGGACACCGGGGAGCTGTTTTTT.

The rearrangement links TRBV10-3 to TRBJ1-2; D not resolved. Germline V gene data show CDR1 as ENHRY and CDR2 as SYGVKD. The V end was cut by 0 bases, the J end by 0 bases, with 11 bases between. The CDR3 spans 16 residues. The CDR3 DNA is TGTGCCATCAGTGAGTCGGGCAGGCCGACTAACTATGGCTACACCTTC. Protein product: CAISESGRPTNYGYTF.